This record concerns one TCR beta chain sequence. This specimen belongs to a study of patients and donors after allogeneic stem cell transplantation. Per the germline V gene, CDR1 is LGHDT and CDR2 is YNNKEL (reference sequence). This CDR3 spans 11 amino acids. V was clipped by 1 base and J by 8 bases, with 5 bases between them. From the RT-PCR reads, TCRdb called clonotypes with MiXCR, one entry per CDR3 protein. The sample has about 150,000 distinct CDR3 sequences; 37% are singletons. This sequence was found in a human donor who was either an allogeneic HSCT recipient or a stem cell or donor lymphocyte infusion donor (not recorded which). It is not recorded whose cells these are; they may come from a transplant donor. The V gene is TRBV3-1, the J gene TRBJ1-2; D gene uncertain. The sequencing sample was made of blood, either unsorted or a sorted T cell fraction (not recorded which). CDR3 loop: CASSQGRGYTF. CDR3 coding DNA: TGTGCCAGCAGCCAAGGGAGAGGCTACACCTTC.